Listed here are 21 T cell receptor beta chains from one sample, sequenced in a study of blood T cell repertoires in COVID-19. Clones were sequenced by immunoSEQ multiplex PCR, and TCRdb holds only the in-frame ones, with some missing. The sample lists 250,000 to 300,000 clones, approximately 91% occurring once. The specimen sequenced was PBMCs or T cells enriched from blood (not recorded which). These receptors all come from a woman between 35 and 50 years old with acute COVID-19.

The chain joins TRBV30 to TRBJ1-2, with 9 nucleotides matching TRBD1. The germline V gene has CDR1 GTSNPN and CDR2 SVGIG (reference sequence). The CDR3 runs 14 residues. The CDR3 DNA follows: TGTGCTTGCACCGGGCTGGGACAGGGCTATGGCTACACCTTC. Translated: CACTGLGQGYGYTF.

The rearrangement uses TRBV7-8 and TRBJ2-2; maybe TRBD1 (6 bases). Germline V gene sequence: CDR1 SGHVS, CDR2 FQNEAQ. The CDR3 spans 15 residues. V was shortened by 4 bases and J by 0 bases, with 9 bases between the two germline ends. In DNA, the CDR3 is TGTGCCAGCAGCTCACAGGGTACGAACACCGGGGAGCTGTTTTTT. It yields the protein CASSSQGTNTGELFF.

The gene calls are TRBV7-2 and TRBJ1-2, with 7 bases aligning to TRBD1. With V trimmed by 4 bases and J by 6 bases, 14 bases remained unmatched. The CDR3 has 16 amino acids. The germline V gene encodes CDR1 SGHTA and CDR2 FQGNSA. CDR3 sequence: CASSSSISGGVDGYTF. In DNA, the CDR3 is TGTGCCAGCAGCTCGAGCATATCAGGGGGAGTGGATGGCTACACCTTC.

The rearrangement uses TRBV30 and TRBJ2-1; D not resolved. V was shortened by 0 bases and J by 4 bases, with 7 bases between the two germline ends. Germline CDR1 and CDR2: GTSNPN and SVGIG (reference sequence). This CDR3 spans 13 amino acids. CDR3 sequence: CAWSVSTYNEQFF. CDR3 DNA: TGTGCCTGGAGTGTTTCGACTTACAATGAGCAGTTCTTC.

In the case of this clone: The sample holds other DNA sequences that translate to the same CDR3. The V call is TRBV19, the J call TRBJ2-7; 9 bases match TRBD2. The CDR3 is made up of 15 amino acids. The V segment lost 2 bases and the J segment 1 base; nucleotides outside the gene matches: 3. The germline V gene has CDR1 LNHDA and CDR2 SQIVND (reference sequence). The CDR3 protein is CASSILAGSSYEQYF. CDR3 in DNA: TGTGCCAGTAGTATACTAGCGGGGAGTTCCTACGAGCAGTACTTC.

V usage is TRBV5-6 and J usage is TRBJ1-1, with D perhaps matching TRBD1 (5 bases). This CDR3 spans 14 amino acids. CDR1 and CDR2 (germline): SGHDT, YYEEEE. V was clipped by 6 bases and J by 5 bases, with 17 bases between them. The CDR3 DNA follows: TGTGCCAGCACCCGGGAGCGGGGACCAACTGAAGCTTTCTTT. Its translation: CASTRERGPTEAFF.

The chain is built from TRBV5-4 and TRBJ2-2; D possibly corresponds to TRBD2 (6 bases). The V end lost 0 bases, the J end lost 7 bases, and 13 bases lay between the germline ends. The CDR3 extends over 15 amino acids. Germline CDR1 reads SGHNT; CDR2 reads YYREEE (reference sequence). The CDR3: CASSLGGVLGGELFF. The CDR3 region has the DNA TGTGCCAGCAGCTTGGGCGGGGTTCTAGGCGGGGAGCTGTTTTTT.

The chain links TRBV9 to TRBJ2-3; 8 bases are a match to TRBD2. CDR1 and CDR2 from the germline V gene are SGDLS and YYNGEE. The trim removed 5 bases at V and 0 bases at J, leaving 5 bases unmatched. This CDR3 is 15 amino acids long. The CDR3 loop is CASSFSGASTDTQYF. CDR3 nucleotide sequence: TGTGCCAGCAGTTTTAGCGGGGCGAGCACAGATACGCAGTATTTT.

The chain combines TRBV19 with TRBJ1-5, with 11 positions matching TRBD1. With 2 bases clipped from V and 6 bases from J, the junction kept 6 bases outside the gene matches. Germline lookup yields CDR1 LNHDA and CDR2 SQIVND (reference sequence). This CDR3 contains 16 residues. The chain's CDR3 is CASSIFGQGAAQPQHF. The CDR3 nucleotides read TGTGCCAGTAGTATATTTGGACAGGGGGCAGCTCAGCCCCAGCATTTT.

V gene TRBV5-8 combines with J gene TRBJ2-7; 9 nucleotides line up with TRBD1. This CDR3 is 15 amino acids long. Germline V gene data show CDR1 as SGHTS and CDR2 as YDEGEE. With V trimmed by 5 bases and J by 3 bases, 9 bases remained unmatched. The CDR3 here is CASSYTGTGLYEQYF. The CDR3 DNA reads TGTGCCAGCAGTTATACCGGGACAGGGCTCTACGAGCAGTACTTC.

A single count supports this clone. The chain links TRBV4-3 to TRBJ2-7; weak D call: TRBD1 (6 bases). V was trimmed by 1 base and J by 2 bases, leaving 21 bases between them. CDR1 LGHNA and CDR2 YSLEER come from the germline V gene. CDR3 size: 18 residues. DNA for the CDR3: TGCGCCAGCAGCCAAGGTCCGGCAGGGGAAAGTACGGCCTACGAGCAGTACTTC. It specifies CASSQGPAGESTAYEQYF.

The chain recombines TRBV5-1 with TRBJ2-3; the match to TRBD1 covers 9 bases. V was pared by 0 bases and J by 4 bases, with 3 bases of the junction left unmatched. The CDR3 runs to 15 residues. The V gene's germline CDR1 is SGHRS and CDR2 YFSETQ. Written as DNA, the CDR3 is TGCGCCAGCAGCTTGGAGGGACAGGGTGCAGATACGCAGTATTTT. Translation: CASSLEGQGADTQYF.

CDR3 region: CASSQGPGEGNTIYF. DNA for the CDR3: TGTGCCAGCAGCCAAGGGCCAGGGGAGGGAAACACCATATATTTT. This chain connects TRBV3-1 (or the pseudogene TRBV3-2) to TRBJ1-3; tentative D call: TRBD1 (6 bases). From germline, CDR1 is LGHDT and CDR2 YNNKEL (reference sequence). The V end lost 1 base, the J end lost 4 bases, and 11 bases lay between the germline ends. The CDR3 covers 15 residues.

The rearrangement links TRBV2 to TRBJ1-4; no definite D call. Germline V gene sequence: CDR1 SNHLY, CDR2 FYNNEI. The CDR3 length is 14 residues. Trimming took 6 bases from V and 6 from J, leaving 14 bases between them. This CDR3 reads CASRAVLLYEKLFF. The CDR3 nucleotides read TGTGCCAGCAGAGCGGTACTACTTTATGAAAAACTGTTTTTT.

Concerning this clone itself: The junction differs from germline at one of its ends, possibly a read error. The chain links TRBV7-8 to TRBJ2-3, with D tentatively TRBD1 (5 bases). Looked up from germline, CDR1 is SGHVS and CDR2 is FQNEAQ. This CDR3 has 13 amino acids. This chain's CDR3 is CASSPPRVDMQYF. DNA for the CDR3: TGTGCCAGCAGCCCTCCCAGGGTAGATATGCAGTATTTT.

This chain links TRBV11-2 with TRBJ1-5; weak D call: TRBD1 (5 bases). The V end was cut by 5 bases, the J end by 5 bases, with 13 bases between. This CDR3 has 14 amino acids. In germline, CDR1 is SGHAT, CDR2 FQNNGV. DNA of the CDR3: TGTGCCAGCAGCCCGGGGGGGGTCCATCAGCCCCAGCATTTT. Residues: CASSPGGVHQPQHF.

This rearrangement joins TRBV29-1 to TRBJ1-2, with TRBD1 matching 9 bases. V lost 3 bases and J lost 8; bases outside the gene matches: 7. Germline CDR1 SQVTM, CDR2 ANQGSEA. This CDR3 contains 13 residues. CDR3 amino acids: CSVDLQGAGGYTF. CDR3 DNA: TGCAGCGTTGACCTACAGGGGGCGGGAGGCTACACCTTC.

The chain joins TRBV5-1 to TRBJ2-5; the D gene is possibly TRBD2 (7 bases). Trimming left V 0 bases short and J 1 base short, with 10 bases between. Germline V CDR1 and CDR2: SGHRS, YFSETQ. This CDR3 has 15 residues. The DNA for the CDR3 is TGCGCCAGCAGCTTGGCTGGGGGGGCCCAAGAGACCCAGTACTTC. Residues: CASSLAGGAQETQYF.

The chain recombines TRBV5-1 with TRBJ1-6; 9 positions match TRBD1. Germline values: CDR1 SGHRS, CDR2 YFSETQ. This CDR3 spans 15 amino acids. Germline trimming cut 4 bases from V and 8 bases from J; bases unmatched to any gene: 7. CDR3 residues: CASSRTGDFDSPLHF. DNA of the CDR3: TGCGCCAGCAGCAGGACAGGGGACTTCGATTCACCCCTCCACTTT.

This chain connects TRBV5-3 to TRBJ2-1, with TRBD1 as a possible D gene (6 bases). TRBV5-3 is an open reading frame whose function is uncertain. The CDR3 is made up of 16 amino acids. Between the trimmed V and J ends, which lost 4 bases and 4 bases, there was a span of 18 bases. CDR3 sequence: CARSRSTGPKYNEQFF. The DNA for the CDR3 is TGTGCCAGAAGCCGGTCGACAGGACCAAAATACAATGAGCAGTTCTTC.

Only a few counts were recorded for this clone. CDR3 protein: CASSPGLYGYTF. The CDR3 nucleotides are TGTGCCAGCAGTCCGGGACTGTATGGCTACACCTTC. V usage is TRBV6-5 and J usage is TRBJ1-2; D is possibly TRBD1 (5 bases). The CDR3 has 12 residues. Germline values: CDR1 MNHEY, CDR2 SVGAGI. Trimming left V 5 bases short and J 5 bases short, with 9 bases between.